Shown below are 15 T cell receptor beta chains from a single sample sequenced in a study of cytomegalovirus exposure and HLA in healthy donors. The PCR ran on 60 Vbeta and 13 Jbeta primers. Data came from immunoSEQ multiplex PCR; TCRdb stores just in-frame clones and leaves some out. The table has 200,000 to 250,000 clones, 70% to 80% seen once. Sequenced: PBMCs. The origin of the receptors is a girl aged 2 to 10 in good health and CMV-seronegative.

This clone came up once. The chain has TRBV6-5 and TRBJ1-1; D possibly corresponds to TRBD1 (6 bases). Germline loops: CDR1 MNHEY, CDR2 SVGAGI. This CDR3 region has 15 residues. With 5 bases removed from V and 1 base from J, the gap between germline ends came to 14 bases. In nucleotides, the CDR3 is TGTGCCAGCAGTCCTCACCCGGGACAGAACACTGAAGCTTTCTTT. This sequence encodes CASSPHPGQNTEAFF.

The V and J genes are TRBV11-2 and TRBJ2-7, with TRBD2 identical over 8 bases. The CDR3 consists of 14 residues. V lost 5 bases and J lost 2; bases outside the gene matches: 5. Germline V gene sequence: CDR1 SGHAT, CDR2 FQNNGV. CDR3 in DNA: TGTGCCAGCAGCGGGGGTAGCGGGACCTACGAGCAGTACTTC. Amino acid sequence: CASSGGSGTYEQYF.

The rearrangement uses TRBV7-9 and TRBJ1-1; D is unclear. Germline values: CDR1 SEHNR, CDR2 FQNEAQ (reference sequence). The CDR3 consists of 16 residues. Trimming cost V 5 bases and J 6 bases, with 22 bases left between them. The CDR3 protein is CASSHIDWRRPPEAFF. CDR3 coding DNA: TGTGCCAGCAGCCACATTGACTGGCGTCGGCCTCCTGAAGCTTTCTTT.

This chain connects TRBV29-1 to TRBJ2-7; 7 bases fit TRBD1. This CDR3 has 14 amino acids. Trimming took 0 bases from V and 7 from J; bases not matched to a gene: 9. The germline V gene encodes CDR1 SQVTM and CDR2 ANQGSEA. For the CDR3, the DNA is TGCAGCGTTGAAGATTTGTCGCAGGACAGGGAGCAGTACTTC. The encoded protein is CSVEDLSQDREQYF.

The J gene is TRBJ2-5, the V gene TRBV27; the D is unclear. CDR3 length equals 14 residues. Germline V gene data show CDR1 as MNHEY and CDR2 as SMNVEV (reference sequence). The V end was cut by 4 bases, the J end by 4 bases, with 13 bases between. CDR3 in DNA: TGTGCCAGCAGTTCCACCGGGTGGAGAGAGACCCAGTACTTC. Its translation: CASSSTGWRETQYF.

V and J are TRBV6-6 and TRBJ2-7; D is possibly TRBD2 (6 bases). The CDR3 consists of 14 residues. Germline V gene sequence: CDR1 MNHNY, CDR2 SVGAGI (reference sequence). V was trimmed by 5 bases and J by 5 bases, leaving 16 bases between them. CDR3 in DNA: TGTGCCAGCAGTCCGGGAGACCTCTCGGACGAGCAGTACTTC. Encoded protein: CASSPGDLSDEQYF.

The sample holds a few counts of this clone. This sequence joins TRBV18 and TRBJ1-5, with a weak D call TRBD1 (5 bases). Trimming stripped 2 bases from V and 6 bases from J, with 11 bases between. Germline V CDR1 and CDR2: KGHSH, LQKENI. The CDR3 is made up of 14 amino acids. CDR3 residues: CASSPGREGQPQHF. For the CDR3, the DNA is TGTGCCAGCTCACCAGGCAGGGAGGGTCAGCCCCAGCATTTT.

The gene calls are TRBV11-2 and TRBJ2-7; 9 bases are a match to TRBD2. CDR1 SGHAT and CDR2 FQNNGV come from the germline V gene. The length of the CDR3 is 14 residues. With V trimmed by 6 bases and J by 0 bases, 3 bases remained unmatched. CDR3 in DNA: TGTGCCAGCAGAAAGCGGGGGGACTCCTACGAGCAGTACTTC. It translates to CASRKRGDSYEQYF. Full variable domain (missing parts from reference TRBV11-2 and TRBJ2-7): EAGVAQSPRYKIIEKRQSVAFWCNPISGHATLYWYQQILGQGPKLLIQFQNNGVVDDSQLPKDRFSAERLKGVDSTLKIQPAKLEDSAVYLCASRKRGDSYEQYFGPGTRLTVT.

The chain joins TRBV4-1 to TRBJ2-7; TRBD2 agrees at 14 bases. The germline V gene encodes CDR1 MGHRA and CDR2 YSYEKL. The ends lost 0 bases at V and 2 bases at J; junction bases unmatched: 6. The CDR3 has 18 residues. The CDR3, as DNA: TGCGCCAGCAGCCAAGATTGGGGACTAGCGGGGGTCGCCTACGAGCAGTACTTC. Its protein product is CASSQDWGLAGVAYEQYF.

This chain links TRBV30 with TRBJ2-3; 7 bases map to TRBD2. Germline assignment: CDR1 GTSNPN and CDR2 SVGIG (reference sequence). The junction had 12 bases not matched to a gene; V was cut back by 4 bases and J by 8 bases. The CDR3 spans 14 residues. CDR3 protein: CAWTAGPMRGTQYF. In DNA, the CDR3 is TGTGCCTGGACAGCGGGACCTATGAGAGGTACGCAGTATTTT. Combining the CDR3 with reference TRBV30 and TRBJ2-3 gives the whole variable domain SQTIHQWPATLVQPVGSPLSLECTVEGTSNPNLYWYRQAAGRGLQLLFYSVGIGQISSEVPQNLSASRPQDRQFILSSKKLLLSDSGFYLCAWTAGPMRGTQYFGPGTRLTVL.

The rearrangement joins TRBV7-9 to TRBJ2-2; maybe TRBD2 (6 bases). The CDR3 is made up of 16 amino acids. Trimming took 4 bases from V and 3 from J, leaving 15 bases between them. In germline, CDR1 is SEHNR, CDR2 FQNEAQ (reference sequence). The CDR3 is CASSSTGLPDTGELFF. For the CDR3, the DNA is TGTGCCAGCAGCTCGACGGGACTCCCTGACACCGGGGAGCTGTTTTTT.

The J gene is TRBJ1-2, the V gene TRBV6-1; 7 nucleotides match TRBD1. In germline, CDR1 is MNHNS, CDR2 SASEGT. V dropped 8 bases and J dropped 3; count of bases not matched to a gene: 6. CDR3 length: 13 amino acids. For the CDR3, the DNA is TGTGCCAGCGCTATTACAGGGGACTATGGCTACACCTTC. Residues: CASAITGDYGYTF.

The chain joins TRBV5-1 to TRBJ2-1, with a tentative D call TRBD2 (7 bases). V was trimmed by 4 bases and J by 1 base, leaving 12 bases between them. The germline gives CDR1 SGHRS, CDR2 YFSETQ. The CDR3 consists of 15 residues. The CDR3, as DNA: TGCGCCAGCAGCCCGGAGGGGGGGTCCTACAATGAGCAGTTCTTC. It specifies CASSPEGGSYNEQFF.

This sequence joins TRBV7-9 and TRBJ1-1; 8 bases align to TRBD1. Germline CDR1 is SEHNR and CDR2 is FQNEAQ (reference sequence). The CDR3 extends over 15 amino acids. The J segment lost 4 bases and the V segment lost 4 bases, leaving 8 bases of the junction unmatched. In DNA form, the CDR3 reads TGTGCCAGCAGCTCCTACAGGGGGGACACCACTGAAGCTTTCTTT. Translating it yields CASSSYRGDTTEAFF. Full variable domain (remainder filled in from reference TRBV7-9 and TRBJ1-1): DTGVSQNPRHKITKRGQNVTFRCDPISEHNRLYWYRQTLGQGPEFLTYFQNEAQLEKSRLLSDRFSAERPKGSFSTLEIQRTEQGDSAMYLCASSSYRGDTTEAFFGQGTRLTVV.

This sequence joins TRBV5-6 and TRBJ1-1; D is unresolved. V was clipped by 0 bases and J by 12 bases, with 12 bases between them. Germline CDR1 is SGHDT and CDR2 is YYEEEE. This CDR3 is 12 amino acids long. For the CDR3, the DNA is TGTGCCAGCAGCTTGGTGGGCCCAGAAACTTTCTTT. It encodes CASSLVGPETFF.